Presented here are 13 T cell receptor beta chains from one specimen sequenced in a study of T cells in women clearing cervical HPV infection. Produced via immunoSEQ multiplex PCR; TCRdb's table is partial and in-frame only. Its table records 35,000 to 45,000 clones. The source material was blood buffy coat. The receptor set was obtained from a woman between 18 and 69 years old with a cervical HPV16 infection that either progressed to CIN3+ or cleared (not recorded which).

The CDR3 DNA, read in part, is TGTGCCAGCACCGTCTCCCTGCTAGCTAACTATGGC. Its translation: CASTVSLLANYG. The full CDR3 sequence reads CASTVSLLANYGYTF. The chain joins TRBV5-5 to TRBJ1-2; D remains unclear. The CDR3 extends 3 residues past the end of the read, so its final part is completed from the germline J gene. Per the germline V gene, CDR1 is SGHKS and CDR2 is YYEKEE (reference sequence). V lost 6 bases to trimming and J lost 0 bases, with 15 bases between them. This CDR3 spans 15 amino acids.

Comments on this clone: The read halts 3 residues ahead of the CDR3 end, with the missing end drawn from the germline J gene. The rearrangement uses TRBV18 and TRBJ1-3; the D gene is possibly TRBD1 (6 bases). V was clipped by 2 bases and J by 0 bases, with 11 bases between them. The CDR3 totals 16 residues. Looked up from germline, CDR1 is KGHSH and CDR2 is LQKENI. The covered CDR3 bases are TGTGCCAGCTCACCAGAAACAGGGCTCTCTGGAAACACC. Translated: CASSPETGLSGNT. The complete CDR3 reads CASSPETGLSGNTIYF.

For this clone: The read ends 3 residues before the CDR3 terminus; that terminus is restored from the germline J gene. The V gene is TRBV5-4, the J gene TRBJ1-3; D may be TRBD1 (5 bases). This CDR3 is 16 amino acids long. Trimming pared 2 bases from V and 0 bases from J, leaving 12 bases between. Germline CDR1 and CDR2: SGHNT and YYREEE (reference sequence). Incomplete CDR3 DNA: TGTGCCAGCAGCTTACAGGACCTCGGCTCTGGAAACACC. Residues: CASSLQDLGSGNT. The whole CDR3 region reads CASSLQDLGSGNTIYF.

The CDR3 region is CASSFGDGGTQYF. The sequenced part of the CDR3 DNA is TGTGCCAGCAGCTTCGGGGATGGAGGGACC. The V and J genes are TRBV5-6 and TRBJ2-5; weak D call: TRBD2 (5 bases). The sequenced fragment ends 3 residues before the CDR3 boundary, so the rest is inferred from the germline J gene. The V gene lost 2 bases and the J gene lost 7 bases, with 12 bases spanning the gap. The CDR3 covers 13 residues. From germline, CDR1 is SGHDT and CDR2 YYEEEE.

With respect to this clone: The read gets to within 3 residues of the CDR3 end, and the germline J gene fills in the rest. This chain joins TRBV5-1 and TRBJ2-2; weak D call: TRBD1 (5 bases). The CDR3 runs 17 residues. Germline CDR1 and CDR2: SGHRS and YFSETQ. V was clipped by 4 bases and J by 4 bases, with 20 bases between them. CDR3 loop: CASSPATAGQTTGELFF. The part of the CDR3 DNA that was read is TGCGCCAGCAGCCCGGCGACAGCCGGGCAGACCACCGGGGAG. Combining the CDR3 with reference TRBV5-1 and TRBJ2-2 gives the whole variable domain KAGVTQTPRYLIKTRGQQVTLSCSPISGHRSVSWYQQTPGQGLQFLFEYFSETQRNKGNFPGRFSGRQFSNSRSEMNVSTLELGDSALYLCASSPATAGQTTGELFFGEGSRLTVL.

In regard to this clone: The read falls 3 residues short of the CDR3 end, and the missing part is taken from the germline J gene. The gene calls are TRBV7-2 and TRBJ1-2; unclear D gene. Germline lookup yields CDR1 SGHTA and CDR2 FQGNSA. The CDR3 loop spans 12 amino acids. Trimming took off 6 bases at V and 1 base at J, with 6 bases between the two ends. The CDR3 loop is CASRQNNYGYTF. CDR3 DNA (partial): TGTGCCAGCAGACAAAATAACTATGGC.

For this clone: The read gets to within 3 residues of the CDR3 end, and the germline J gene fills in the rest. V and J are TRBV19 and TRBJ2-1, with 10 bases aligning to TRBD2. The germline CDR1 and CDR2 sequences are LNHDA and SQIVND (reference sequence). The CDR3 contains 15 residues. The V gene end was trimmed by 3 bases and the J gene end by 3 bases; junction bases not matched to a gene: 2. The CDR3 loop reads CASSITSGIYNEQFF. The sequenced part of the CDR3 DNA is TGTGCCAGTAGTATTACTAGCGGGATCTACAATGAG.

For this clone: Read coverage stops 3 residues before the CDR3 terminus; the germline J gene supplies the remainder. This chain links TRBV11-2 with TRBJ2-1; D gene uncertain. V lost 1 base, J lost 3 bases, and 4 bases lay in between. The CDR3 totals 13 residues. The germline CDR1 and CDR2 sequences are SGHAT and FQNNGV. The CDR3 is CASSLGYYNEQFF. The sequenced CDR3 bases are TGTGCCAGCAGCTTAGGTTACTACAATGAG.

CDR3 amino acids: CASSESAGQGDEQYF. The CDR3 bases that were read are TGCGCCAGCAGTGAGTCAGCGGGACAGGGAGACGAG. This chain connects TRBV10-2 to TRBJ2-7; 9 bases map to TRBD1. The read ends 3 residues early relative to the CDR3; the germline J gene fills the gap. Germline V gives CDR1 WSHSY, CDR2 SAAADI. The CDR3 consists of 15 residues. V trimming: 0 bases; J trimming: 5 bases; junction bases outside the gene matches: 5.

Note on this clone: From the germline J gene comes the end of the CDR3, since the read stops 3 residues before it. The chain links TRBV2 to TRBJ2-7, with 8 nucleotides matching TRBD1. Looked up from germline, CDR1 is SNHLY and CDR2 is FYNNEI. The junction had 8 bases not matched to a gene; V was cut back by 10 bases and J by 6 bases. The CDR3 has 12 amino acids. CDR3 amino acids: CANRTGHGEQYF. Incomplete CDR3 DNA: TGTGCCAACCGGACAGGGCATGGCGAG.

As for this clone: From the germline J gene comes the end of the CDR3, since the read stops 3 residues before it. The rearrangement links TRBV20-1 to TRBJ1-2, with unresolved D. Trimming left V 7 bases short and J 0 bases short, with 9 bases between. This CDR3 spans 12 amino acids. The germline CDR1 and CDR2 sequences are DFQATT and SNEGSKA (reference sequence). This CDR3 is CSVRSTNYGYTF. The CDR3 DNA, read in part, is TGCAGTGTGCGGTCGACTAACTATGGC.

The sequenced part of the CDR3 DNA is TGTGCCAGCAGCTTCGACAGATCCTCTGGAAACACC. Encoded protein: CASSFDRSSGNT. The entire CDR3 protein reads CASSFDRSSGNTIYF. This sequence joins TRBV7-9 and TRBJ1-3, with a possible D match to TRBD1 (5 bases). Read sequence stops 3 residues before the CDR3 end, and the germline J gene provides the missing end. Per germline, CDR1 SEHNR and CDR2 FQNEAQ (reference sequence). V lost 3 bases to trimming and J lost 0 bases, with 9 bases between them. This CDR3 is built from 15 residues.

On this clone: Coverage ceases 3 residues before the CDR3 finishes, and the germline J gene fills in the end. The rearrangement joins TRBV18 to TRBJ1-2; 8 positions match TRBD1. Germline CDR1 and CDR2: KGHSH and LQKENI. The CDR3 sequence is 15 residues long. CDR3 in amino acids: CASSPPGQARYDYTF. CDR3 DNA, as far as it was read: TGTGCCAGCTCACCACCGGGACAGGCCCGCTACGAC.